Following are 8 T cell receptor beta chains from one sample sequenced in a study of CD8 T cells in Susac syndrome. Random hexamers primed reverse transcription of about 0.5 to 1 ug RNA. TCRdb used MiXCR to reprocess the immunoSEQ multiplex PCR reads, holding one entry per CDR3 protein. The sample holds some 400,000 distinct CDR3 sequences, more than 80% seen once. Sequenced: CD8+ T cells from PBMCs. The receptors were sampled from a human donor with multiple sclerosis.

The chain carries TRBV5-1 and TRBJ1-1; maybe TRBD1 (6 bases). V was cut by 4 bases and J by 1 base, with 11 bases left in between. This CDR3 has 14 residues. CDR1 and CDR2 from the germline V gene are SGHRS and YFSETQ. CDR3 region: CASSTGHSNTEAFF. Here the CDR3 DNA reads TGCGCCAGCAGCACGGGACATTCGAACACTGAAGCTTTCTTT.

CDR3 residues: CASSQDPIYEQYF. The CDR3 bases are TGCGCCAGCAGCCAAGATCCCATCTACGAGCAGTACTTC. The chain links TRBV4-1 to TRBJ2-7; D remains ambiguous. Germline V lookup: CDR1 MGHRA, CDR2 YSYEKL. The CDR3 consists of 13 residues. The ends were cut back, 0 bases at V and 3 bases at J, with 6 bases in the middle.

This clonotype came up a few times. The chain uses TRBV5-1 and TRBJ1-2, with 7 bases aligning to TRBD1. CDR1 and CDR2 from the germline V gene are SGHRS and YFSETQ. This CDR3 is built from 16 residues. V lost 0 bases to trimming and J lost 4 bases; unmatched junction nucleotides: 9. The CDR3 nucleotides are TGCGCCAGCAGCTTGGATTATTGGACAGGCTTCTATGGCTACACCTTC. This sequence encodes CASSLDYWTGFYGYTF.

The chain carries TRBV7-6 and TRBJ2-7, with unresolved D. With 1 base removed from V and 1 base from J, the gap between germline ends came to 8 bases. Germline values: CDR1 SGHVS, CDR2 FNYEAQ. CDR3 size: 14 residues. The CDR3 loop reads CASSLEVGSYEQYF. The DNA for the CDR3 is TGTGCCAGCAGCTTAGAAGTGGGTTCCTACGAGCAGTACTTC.

The chain's CDR3 is CASSPPRIGSGNTIYF. The CDR3, as DNA: TGTGCCAGCAGCCCCCCGCGAATCGGCTCTGGAAACACCATATATTTT. This chain links TRBV7-8 with TRBJ1-3; D not certain. Germline CDR1 is SGHVS and CDR2 is FQNEAQ. V dropped 5 bases and J dropped 0 bases, with 14 bases sitting between them. The CDR3 contains 16 residues.

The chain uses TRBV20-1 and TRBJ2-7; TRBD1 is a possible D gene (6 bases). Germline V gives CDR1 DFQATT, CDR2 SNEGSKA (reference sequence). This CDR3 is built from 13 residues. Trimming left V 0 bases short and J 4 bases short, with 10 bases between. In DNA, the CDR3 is TGCAGTGCTAGAGATCTCAGGGGATACGAGCAGTACTTC. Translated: CSARDLRGYEQYF.

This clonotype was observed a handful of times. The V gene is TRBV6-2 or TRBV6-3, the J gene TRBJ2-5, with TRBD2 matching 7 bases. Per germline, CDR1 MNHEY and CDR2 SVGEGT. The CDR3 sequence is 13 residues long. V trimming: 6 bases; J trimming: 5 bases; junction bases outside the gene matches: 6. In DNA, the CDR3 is TGTGCCAGCAGCCCGGGACTATGGGAGACCCAGTACTTC. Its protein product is CASSPGLWETQYF.

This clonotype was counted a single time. CDR3 sequence: CASSFLEGPQHF. CDR3 sequence (DNA): TGTGCCAGCAGCTTTCTCGAGGGGCCCCAGCATTTT. The chain employs TRBV11-2 and TRBJ1-5; no firm D call. The CDR3 is 12 residues long. Trimming shortened V by 3 bases and J by 9 bases, and 9 bases separated the two germline ends. Germline values: CDR1 SGHAT, CDR2 FQNNGV. Using reference TRBV11-2 and TRBJ1-5 for the parts outside the CDR3, the full variable domain is EAGVAQSPRYKIIEKRQSVAFWCNPISGHATLYWYQQILGQGPKLLIQFQNNGVVDDSQLPKDRFSAERLKGVDSTLKIQPAKLEDSAVYLCASSFLEGPQHFGDGTRLSIL.